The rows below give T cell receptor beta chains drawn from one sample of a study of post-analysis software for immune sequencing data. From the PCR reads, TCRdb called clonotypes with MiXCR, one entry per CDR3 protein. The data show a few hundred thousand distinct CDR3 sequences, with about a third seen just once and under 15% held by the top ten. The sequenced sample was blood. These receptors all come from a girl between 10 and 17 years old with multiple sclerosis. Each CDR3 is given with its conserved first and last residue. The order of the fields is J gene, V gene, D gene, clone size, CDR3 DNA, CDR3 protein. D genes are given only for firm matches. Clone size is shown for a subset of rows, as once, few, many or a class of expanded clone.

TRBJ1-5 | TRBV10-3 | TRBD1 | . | TGTGCCATCAGTGGGGACAGGGATCAGCCCCAGCATTTT | CAISGDRDQPQHF
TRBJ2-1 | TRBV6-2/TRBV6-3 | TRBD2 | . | TGTGCCAGCAGGTCGAGCGGGGTGGCCAATGAGCAGTTCTTC | CASRSSGVANEQFF
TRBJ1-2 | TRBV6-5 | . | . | TGTGCCAGCAGTTACAAGGTGGGATCAAGCTATGGCTACACCTTC | CASSYKVGSSYGYTF
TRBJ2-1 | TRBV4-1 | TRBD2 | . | TGCGCCAGCAGCCAAGATCTAGTGGGCGGGGGGCGGATTCGGCGGGAGCAGTTCTTC | CASSQDLVGGGRIRREQFF
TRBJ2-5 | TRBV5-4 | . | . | TGTGCCAGCAACTTGCCACCATCGGAGACCCAGTACTTC | CASNLPPSETQYF
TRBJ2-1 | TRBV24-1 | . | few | TGTGCCACCAGTGACCCGAACAGGGGAGGCTACAATGAGCAGTTCTTC | CATSDPNRGGYNEQFF
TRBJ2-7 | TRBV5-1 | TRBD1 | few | TGCGCCAGCAGCTTAATAGGCCGGACCGGGACAGGGGGCTTCAACGAGCAGTACTTC | CASSLIGRTGTGGFNEQYF
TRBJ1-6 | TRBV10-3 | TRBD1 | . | TGTGCCATCAGTGAGGGACAGGGGGATAGTTCACCCCTCCACTTT | CAISEGQGDSSPLHF
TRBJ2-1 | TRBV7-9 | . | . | TGTGCCAGCAGCTTACCAGGCCCGATACTCAATGAGCAGTTCTTC | CASSLPGPILNEQFF
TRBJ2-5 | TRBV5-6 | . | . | TGTGCCAGCCGTCTGGACCCCCAAGAGACCCAGTACTTC | CASRLDPQETQYF
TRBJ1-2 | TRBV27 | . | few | TGTGCCAGCAGGCGAAGTGGACAGAACTATGGCTACACCTTC | CASRRSGQNYGYTF
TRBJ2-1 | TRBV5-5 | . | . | TGTGCCGGCAGCGAGACAGTAAATGAGCAGTTCTTC | CAGSETVNEQFF
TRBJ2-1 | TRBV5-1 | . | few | TGCGCCAGCAGCTTAACGGCCCTCGCTGATTCGGGCAATGAGCAGTTCTTC | CASSLTALADSGNEQFF
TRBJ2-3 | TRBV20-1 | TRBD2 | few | TGCAGTGCTAGAGTAGCGGGAGGGCTGGATACGCAGTATTTT | CSARVAGGLDTQYF
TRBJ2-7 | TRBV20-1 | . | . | TGCAGTGTCACCCAGCAGGGAGTTCCCCCTCAGTACTTC | CSVTQQGVPPQYF
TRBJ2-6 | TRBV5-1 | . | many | TGCGCCAGCAGCTCGACAGTCTCTGGGGCCAACGTCCTGACTTTC | CASSSTVSGANVLTF
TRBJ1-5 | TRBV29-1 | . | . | TGCAGCGTTGAAGATCAAAGGGGTCAGCCCCAGCATTTT | CSVEDQRGQPQHF
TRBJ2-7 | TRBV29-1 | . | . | TGCAGCGCCCGGGACCGACCCTTCGAGCAGTACTTC | CSARDRPFEQYF
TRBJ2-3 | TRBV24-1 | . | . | TGTGCCACCAGTGATAGTGAGGAGGGTCGCACAGATACGCAGTATTTT | CATSDSEEGRTDTQYF
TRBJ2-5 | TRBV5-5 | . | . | TGTGCCAGCAGCTTGGGTCCAGTAACAGAGACCCAGTACTTC | CASSLGPVTETQYF
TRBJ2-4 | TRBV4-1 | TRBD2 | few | TGCGCCAGCAGCCCGAGGAGCGGGGTAGCAAGTCCTGAGGGCATTCAGTACTTC | CASSPRSGVASPEGIQYF
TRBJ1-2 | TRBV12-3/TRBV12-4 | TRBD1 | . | TGTGCCAGCAGTCTCCAACCGGGACAGCTCTATGGCTACACCTTC | CASSLQPGQLYGYTF
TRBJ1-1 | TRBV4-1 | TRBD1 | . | TGCGCCAGCAGCCAAGGGACAGGCCAAGGTGAAGCTTTCTTT | CASSQGTGQGEAFF
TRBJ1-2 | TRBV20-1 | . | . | TGCAGTGCTCCCCGCGTAGGGGGAAGGAACTATGGCTACACCTTC | CSAPRVGGRNYGYTF
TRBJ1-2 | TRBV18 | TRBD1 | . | TGTGCCAGCTCACCAGGGACAGGGAATAAGGGCTACACCTTC | CASSPGTGNKGYTF
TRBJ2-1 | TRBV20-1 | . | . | TGCAGTGCTGGGGGAGATGCCAATGAGCAGTTCTTC | CSAGGDANEQFF
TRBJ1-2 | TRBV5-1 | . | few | TGCGCCAGCAGCTCTCTAGATTTGGGGTATGGCTACACCTTC | CASSSLDLGYGYTF
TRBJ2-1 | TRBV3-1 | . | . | TGTGCCAGCAGCCACGCAGAGGAGCAGTTCTTC | CASSHAEEQFF
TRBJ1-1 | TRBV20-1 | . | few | TGCAGTGCTTCATGGGAGACGCCCGGGGCTTTCTTT | CSASWETPGAFF
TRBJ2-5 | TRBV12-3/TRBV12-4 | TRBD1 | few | TGTGCCAGCAGTACTCAGCCGGGACAGGGGGCCCAGACCCAGTACTTC | CASSTQPGQGAQTQYF
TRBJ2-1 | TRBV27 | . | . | TGTGCCAGCAGTTTATCTGAGTACTCCCACAATGAGCAGTTCTTC | CASSLSEYSHNEQFF
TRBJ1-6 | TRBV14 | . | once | TGTGCCAGCAGCCAAATCACGGGCGCGTATTCACCCCTCCACTTT | CASSQITGAYSPLHF
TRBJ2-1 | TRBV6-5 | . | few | TGTGCCAGCAGGGAGAGTGGAAGGTTCGGTGAGCAGTTCTTC | CASRESGRFGEQFF
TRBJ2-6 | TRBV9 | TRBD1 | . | TGTGCCAGCAGCCCAGGACAGGGATGGTCTGGGGCCAACGTCCGGACTTTC | CASSPGQGWSGANVRTF
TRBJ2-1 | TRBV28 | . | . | TGTGCCAGCAGCGGGCGGAACAATGAGCAGTTCTTC | CASSGRNNEQFF
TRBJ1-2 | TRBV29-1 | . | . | TGCAGCGTTGAAGTAGGGGGAAACTATGGCTACACCTTC | CSVEVGGNYGYTF
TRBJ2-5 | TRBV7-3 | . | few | TGTGCCAGCAGCTCCCAGGGTGGGGAGACCCAGTACTTC | CASSSQGGETQYF
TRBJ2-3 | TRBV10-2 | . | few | TGCGCCAGCACCCTCAGGGGGGGCGAGGCAGATACGCAGTATTTT | CASTLRGGEADTQYF
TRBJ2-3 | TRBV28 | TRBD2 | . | TGTGCCAGCAGTCCCATACTAGCGGTTAGCACAGATACGCAGTATTTT | CASSPILAVSTDTQYF
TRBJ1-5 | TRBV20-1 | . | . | TGCAGTGCTAGAAAGGGAGTAGGCAATCAGCCCCAGCATTTT | CSARKGVGNQPQHF
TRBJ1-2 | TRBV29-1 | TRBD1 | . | TGCAGCGACGCTGGGACAGAGGATGGCTACACCTTC | CSDAGTEDGYTF
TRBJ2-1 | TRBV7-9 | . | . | TGTGCCAGCAGCTTCTCCACGTCCACTACCAATGAGCAGTTCTTC | CASSFSTSTTNEQFF
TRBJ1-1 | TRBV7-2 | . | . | TGTGCCAGCAGCTTAGAAATTCGGATGAACACTGAAGCTTTCTTT | CASSLEIRMNTEAFF
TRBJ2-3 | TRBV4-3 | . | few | TGCGCCAGCAGCCAAGGACCTGGCGGGGCGGTACTCGATACGCAGTATTTT | CASSQGPGGAVLDTQYF
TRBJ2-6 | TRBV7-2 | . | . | TGTGCCAGCAGCACCCGCAGGCCAGGCCCTCCTGGGGCCAACGTCCTGACTTTC | CASSTRRPGPPGANVLTF